Sequencing of this TCR beta chain was carried out in a study of CD8 T cells in Susac syndrome. The V gene lost 0 bases and the J gene lost 2 bases, with 11 bases spanning the gap. The length of the CDR3 is 16 residues. From germline, CDR1 is LNHNV and CDR2 YYDKDF (reference sequence). CD8+ and CD4+ T cells from blood underwent TCR beta sequencing. Purification of the CD8+ and CD4+ T cells relied on negative isolation, and TEMRA cells underwent FACS enrichment. cDNA came from roughly 0.53 to 1 ug RNA primed by random hexamers. The CDR3 of TCR beta was amplified by immunoSEQ multiplex PCR across 54 Vbeta and 13 Jbeta. TCRdb re-called the immunoSEQ multiplex PCR reads with MiXCR, one entry per CDR3 protein. The sample carries 170,000 or so distinct CDR3 sequences, 94% recorded once.

The rearrangement links TRBV15 to TRBJ2-1; tentative D call: TRBD2 (6 bases). The sequence derives from a human donor with Susac syndrome. Input material: CD4+ T cells from PBMCs. The DNA of the CDR3 is TGTGCCACCAGCAGAGATCGTATAGCGGCCTACAATGAGCAGTTCTTC. It translates to CATSRDRIAAYNEQFF.